Here is one TCR beta chain with its context. What it recognizes is unknown. This specimen belongs to a study of T cell responses to AZD1222 COVID-19 vaccine. Study-wide context: Second doses that came at about 4 or about 12 weeks were put together.

Study-wide results and limits: The donor cohort was predominantly white British with a female majority, and clonal diversity may have been underestimated.

TCRdb keeps only in-frame clones here, not all; method: immunoSEQ multiplex PCR. Among roughly 100,000 clones listed, 80% to 90% were seen once. The source was peripheral blood, collected on day 0 of AZD1222 vaccination. This sequence originates from an adult in good health.

The CDR3 DNA reads TGTGCCAGCAGTCCGGGACAGAACACCGGGGAGCTGTTTTTT. Protein: CASSPGQNTGELFF. The chain has TRBV6-4 and TRBJ2-2; tentatively, D is TRBD1 (6 bases). Trimming shortened V by 5 bases and J by 1 base, and 8 bases separated the two germline ends. Looked up from germline, CDR1 is MRHNA and CDR2 is SNTAGT. The CDR3 has 14 amino acids.